This T cell receptor (beta chain) was captured by sequencing in a study of blood T cell repertoires in COVID-19. V was trimmed by 4 bases and J by 1 base, leaving 8 bases between them. The CDR3 runs 13 residues. Germline V gene sequence: CDR1 SGHDT, CDR2 YYEEEE. The study drew participants aged about 18 to 89 years from some 23 US areas. Clones were read by immunoSEQ multiplex PCR, and TCRdb kept only the in-frame ones, dropping some. The data show 200,000 to 250,000 clones, 80% to 90% seen once. The chain has TRBV5-6 and TRBJ1-1; D unresolved. Sequencing was done on a sample of PBMCs or T cells enriched from blood (not recorded which). The receptor was derived from a woman between 45 and 60 years old in a cohort exposed to, infected with or recovered from COVID-19 (not recorded which). In DNA form, the CDR3 reads TGTGCCAGCAGCGTCCGGGGGAACACTGAAGCTTTCTTT. Translation: CASSVRGNTEAFF.